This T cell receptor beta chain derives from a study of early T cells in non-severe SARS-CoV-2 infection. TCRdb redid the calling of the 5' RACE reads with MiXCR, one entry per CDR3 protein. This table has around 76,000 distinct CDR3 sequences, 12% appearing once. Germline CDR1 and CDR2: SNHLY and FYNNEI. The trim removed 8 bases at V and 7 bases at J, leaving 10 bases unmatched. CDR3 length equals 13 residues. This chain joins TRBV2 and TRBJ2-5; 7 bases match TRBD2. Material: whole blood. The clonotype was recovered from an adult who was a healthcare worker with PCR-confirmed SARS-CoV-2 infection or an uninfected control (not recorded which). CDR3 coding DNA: TGTGCCAGCTCGTCAGCGGGGTCGGGGACCCAGTACTTC. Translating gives CASSSAGSGTQYF.